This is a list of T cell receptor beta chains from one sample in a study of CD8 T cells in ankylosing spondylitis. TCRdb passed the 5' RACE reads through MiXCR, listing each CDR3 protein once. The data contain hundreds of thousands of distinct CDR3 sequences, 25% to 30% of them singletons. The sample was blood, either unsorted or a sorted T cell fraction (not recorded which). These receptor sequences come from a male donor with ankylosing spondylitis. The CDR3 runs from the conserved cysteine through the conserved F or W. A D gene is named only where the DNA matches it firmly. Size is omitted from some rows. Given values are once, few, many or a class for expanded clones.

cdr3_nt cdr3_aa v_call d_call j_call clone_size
TGTGCCAGCAGCTTAGGAGGCGGGAGGGCGTCCTACGAGCAGTACTTC CASSLGGGRASYEQYF TRBV7-2 TRBD2 TRBJ2-7 few
TGCGCCAGCAGCATTGGTCGGGACAGGGTGACCTACGAGCAGTACTTC CASSIGRDRVTYEQYF TRBV5-1 TRBD1 TRBJ2-7 NA
TGCAGCGGACGACGGGGAAATGAAAAACTGTTTTTT CSGRRGNEKLFF TRBV29-1 NA TRBJ1-4 NA
TGTGCCAGCAGCTTTAGCGGGAGAAGCGATACGCAGTATTTT CASSFSGRSDTQYF TRBV7-2 TRBD2 TRBJ2-3 few
TGCAGTGCAAAGGGGGCTGGTGAAGCTTTCTTT CSAKGAGEAFF TRBV20-1 TRBD1 TRBJ1-1 NA
TGTGCCAGCAGCTTAGAGGCTAGATCCGGGGAGCTGTTTTTT CASSLEARSGELFF TRBV7-9 NA TRBJ2-2 many
TGTGCCAGCAGCGAGCAGCCCGGGAGCTCCTACGAGCAGTACTTC CASSEQPGSSYEQYF TRBV7-2 NA TRBJ2-7 NA
TGTGCCAGCACCGGACACCTGATTCAAAACACTGAAGCTTTCTTT CASTGHLIQNTEAFF TRBV16 NA TRBJ1-1 NA
TGTGCCAGCAGTCCCCTGGACAGGTCCAACTATGGCTACACCTTC CASSPLDRSNYGYTF TRBV27 TRBD1 TRBJ1-2 NA
TGTGCCAGCAGTTTACTATCGGGGTCGAGCACTGAAGCTTTCTTT CASSLLSGSSTEAFF TRBV28 NA TRBJ1-1 NA
TGTGCCATCTCGACAGGCCGCCACGAAAAACTGTTTTTT CAISTGRHEKLFF TRBV12-3/TRBV12-4 NA TRBJ1-4 many
TGCAGTGCTAGGGGACCTAGCTCCTACGAGCAGTACTTC CSARGPSSYEQYF TRBV20-1 NA TRBJ2-7 few
TGTGCCATCAGTGAGTCGAGGGGAGGGAGCTCCTACGAGCAGTACTTC CAISESRGGSSYEQYF TRBV10-3 TRBD2 TRBJ2-7 NA
TGTGCCAGCAGCCCAGGGACAGGGGTCCACGAGCAGTACTTC CASSPGTGVHEQYF TRBV7-8 TRBD1 TRBJ2-7 few
TGTGCCAGCAGTTTAGCTAGGGGATCTCAAGAGACCCAGTACTTC CASSLARGSQETQYF TRBV12-3/TRBV12-4 NA TRBJ2-5 NA
TGCGCCAGCAGCTTGGAAGGGGTGGACTATGGCTACACCTTC CASSLEGVDYGYTF TRBV5-1 NA TRBJ1-2 few
TGTGCCAGCAGTCCGTCCGTGCAGGGGTATAATTCACCCCTCCACTTT CASSPSVQGYNSPLHF TRBV27 NA TRBJ1-6 NA